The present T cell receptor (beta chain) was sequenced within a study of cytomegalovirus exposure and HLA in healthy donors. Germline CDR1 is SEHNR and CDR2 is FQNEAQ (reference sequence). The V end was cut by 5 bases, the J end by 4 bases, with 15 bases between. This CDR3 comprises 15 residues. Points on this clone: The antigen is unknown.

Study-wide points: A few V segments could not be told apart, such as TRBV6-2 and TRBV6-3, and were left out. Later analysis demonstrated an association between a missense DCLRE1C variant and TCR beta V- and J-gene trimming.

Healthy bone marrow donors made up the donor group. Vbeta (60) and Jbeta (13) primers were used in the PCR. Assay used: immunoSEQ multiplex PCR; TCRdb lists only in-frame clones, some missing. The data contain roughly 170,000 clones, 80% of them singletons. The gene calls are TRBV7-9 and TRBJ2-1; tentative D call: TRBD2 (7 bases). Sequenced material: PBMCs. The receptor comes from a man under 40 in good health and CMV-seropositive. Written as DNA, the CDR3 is TGTGCCAGCAGCCGGGGGGCGGAACGTTACAATGAGCAGTTCTTC. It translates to CASSRGAERYNEQFF.